These T cell receptor beta chains were read from a single sample in a study of T cells in Graves' hyperthyroidism and ophthalmopathy. From the multiplex PCR reads, TCRdb called clonotypes with MiXCR, one entry per CDR3 protein. The sample lists hundreds of thousands of distinct CDR3 sequences; about 14% were seen once. Sequenced input: blood. The source of these receptors is a woman aged 50 to 60 with Graves' ophthalmopathy. Both conserved end residues are part of each CDR3. Each record gives: V gene, D gene, clone size, J gene, CDR3 protein, CDR3 DNA. The D gene is left open where the match is weak. The size of a clone is reported for some rows only, either as once, few or many, or as a class for expanded clones.

TRBV28	.	many	TRBJ2-3	CASSPGRTSTDTQYF	TGTGCCAGCAGCCCCGGACGGACTAGCACAGATACGCAGTATTTT
TRBV2	TRBD1	many	TRBJ1-2	CARRTGYGYTF	TGTGCCAGGAGGACAGGTTATGGCTACACCTTC
TRBV10-3	TRBD1	.	TRBJ1-2	CAISAREGGSLNPGSSGYTF	TGTGCCATCAGCGCACGAGAAGGGGGCAGTCTTAACCCTGGCTCTAGTGGCTACACCTTC
TRBV18	TRBD2	many	TRBJ2-1	CASSPSGVAGDEQFF	TGTGCCAGCTCACCCTCCGGAGTAGCGGGAGATGAGCAGTTCTTC
TRBV28	TRBD2	few	TRBJ2-1	CASRPTSGGYNEQFF	TGTGCCAGCAGACCTACTAGCGGGGGGTACAATGAGCAGTTCTTC
TRBV7-8	TRBD1	once	TRBJ2-1	CASSLVGTGRWNEQFF	TGTGCCAGCAGCTTAGTTGGGACAGGGAGATGGAATGAGCAGTTCTTC
TRBV4-1	TRBD1	.	TRBJ2-7	CASSQGRTGVYEQYF	TGCGCCAGCAGCCAAGGGAGGACAGGGGTCTACGAGCAGTACTTC
TRBV19	.	.	TRBJ1-5	CASSIRSVGQPQHF	TGTGCCAGTAGTATTCGGTCGGTGGGACAGCCCCAGCATTTT
TRBV7-6	TRBD1	many	TRBJ2-1	CASSLVSGRGHNEQFF	TGTGCCAGCAGCTTAGTATCGGGCAGGGGGCACAATGAGCAGTTCTTC
TRBV4-1	.	.	TRBJ1-5	CASSQSQGFRGNQPQHF	TGCGCCAGCAGCCAATCCCAGGGTTTTCGAGGCAATCAGCCCCAGCATTTT
TRBV28	.	.	TRBJ2-2	CAIKGPKLSGELFF	TGTGCCATCAAGGGCCCCAAGCTCTCCGGGGAGCTGTTTTTT
TRBV9	.	many	TRBJ2-7	CASSVEVSDEQYF	TGTGCCAGCAGCGTAGAAGTCAGTGACGAGCAGTACTTC
TRBV6-5	.	.	TRBJ1-4	CASSYYGTGNEKLFF	TGTGCCAGCAGTTACTATGGGACGGGGAATGAAAAACTGTTTTTT
TRBV6-1	TRBD1	few	TRBJ1-4	CASRRTGGDEKLFF	TGTGCCAGCAGACGGACAGGGGGAGATGAAAAACTGTTTTTT
TRBV7-9	.	few	TRBJ2-1	CASSSPVGSFHEQFF	TGTGCCAGCAGCTCCCCTGTAGGGAGTTTCCATGAGCAGTTCTTC
TRBV27	.	.	TRBJ2-2	CASLGQGGSGELFF	TGTGCCAGCTTGGGCCAGGGGGGATCCGGGGAGCTGTTTTTT
TRBV15	.	.	TRBJ1-5	CATSRGVGVYSNQPQHF	TGTGCCACCAGCAGAGGAGTTGGGGTTTATAGCAATCAGCCCCAGCATTTT
TRBV13	.	many	TRBJ1-2	CASSPRQDLGYGYTF	TGTGCCAGCAGCCCAAGACAGGACCTAGGGTATGGCTACACCTTC
TRBV5-1	TRBD1	.	TRBJ2-4	CASSLGQGDKNIQYF	TGCGCCAGCAGCTTGGGACAGGGAGACAAAAACATTCAGTACTTC
TRBV20-1	TRBD2	many	TRBJ2-7	CSAMRNSGISYEQYF	TGCAGTGCTATGAGAAATAGCGGGATCTCCTACGAGCAGTACTTC
TRBV7-2	TRBD1	many	TRBJ2-3	CASSMRDREDTQYF	TGTGCCAGCAGCATGAGGGACAGGGAAGATACGCAGTATTTT
TRBV7-9	.	.	TRBJ2-7	CASGPWAGGLDEQYF	TGTGCCAGCGGCCCCTGGGCCGGCGGGCTTGACGAGCAGTACTTC
TRBV7-3	.	many	TRBJ2-1	CASSLSFSYNEQFF	TGTGCCAGCAGCTTAAGCTTCTCCTACAATGAGCAGTTCTTC
TRBV13	TRBD2	many	TRBJ2-1	CASSLRASGNNEQFF	TGTGCCAGCAGCTTAAGGGCTAGCGGGAACAATGAGCAGTTCTTC
TRBV12-3/TRBV12-4	.	many	TRBJ2-4	CASSWRVGSWSKNIQYF	TGTGCCAGCAGTTGGCGGGTAGGGAGTTGGTCCAAAAACATTCAGTACTTC
TRBV4-2	TRBD2	few	TRBJ2-1	CASRQSTSGRAPAYNEQFF	TGTGCCAGCAGGCAATCAACTAGCGGGAGGGCCCCTGCCTACAATGAGCAGTTCTTC
TRBV18	TRBD2	many	TRBJ2-1	CASSTGLAEYNEQFF	TGTGCCAGCTCCACCGGACTAGCGGAATACAATGAGCAGTTCTTC
TRBV27	TRBD1	many	TRBJ1-2	CASSFQGQGEDGYTF	TGTGCCAGCAGTTTCCAGGGACAGGGGGAGGATGGCTACACCTTC
TRBV7-2	.	many	TRBJ2-1	CASRLDLASEQFF	TGTGCCAGCAGACTAGATCTAGCATCGGAGCAGTTCTTC
TRBV11-3	.	many	TRBJ1-1	CASSFEVGHPEAFF	TGTGCCAGCAGCTTTGAGGTGGGCCACCCTGAAGCTTTCTTT
TRBV28	.	many	TRBJ1-1	CASSLLSQAFF	TGTGCCAGCAGTTTGCTTAGCCAAGCTTTCTTT
TRBV12-3/TRBV12-4	.	many	TRBJ1-5	CASSPRDSNQPQHF	TGTGCCAGCAGTCCTCGGGACAGCAATCAGCCCCAGCATTTT
TRBV30	.	many	TRBJ1-2	CAWSIKGPEGYTF	TGTGCCTGGAGTATTAAGGGTCCAGAGGGCTACACCTTC
TRBV12-3/TRBV12-4	.	many	TRBJ1-1	CASKKEGQFSEAFF	TGTGCCAGCAAAAAGGAGGGACAATTCTCTGAAGCTTTCTTT
TRBV6-5	.	.	TRBJ1-6	CASSYFVETKYNSPLHF	TGTGCCAGCAGTTACTTCGTTGAGACGAAGTATAATTCACCCCTCCACTTT
TRBV28	.	once	TRBJ2-2	CASSGRWTGELFF	TGTGCCAGCAGCGGGCGCTGGACCGGGGAGCTGTTTTTT
TRBV5-5	.	few	TRBJ2-4	CASSSSTGWGNIQYF	TGTGCCAGCAGCTCCTCAACAGGGTGGGGGAACATTCAGTACTTC
TRBV20-1	.	many	TRBJ1-1	CSARDGGFTEAFF	TGCAGTGCTAGAGACGGGGGGTTTACTGAAGCTTTCTTT
TRBV28	TRBD1	many	TRBJ2-5	CASSLPPGQSQETQYF	TGTGCCAGCAGTTTACCCCCGGGACAGTCACAAGAGACCCAGTACTTC
TRBV12-3/TRBV12-4	TRBD2	many	TRBJ2-7	CASSPSSSGSVGEQYF	TGTGCCAGCAGCCCATCCTCTAGCGGGAGTGTCGGCGAGCAGTACTTC
TRBV12-3/TRBV12-4	.	few	TRBJ1-5	CASSFLLEGQPQHF	TGTGCCAGCAGTTTTTTATTGGAAGGACAGCCCCAGCATTTT
TRBV29-1	.	many	TRBJ1-1	CSVGVVMNTEAFF	TGCAGCGTTGGAGTGGTCATGAACACTGAAGCTTTCTTT
TRBV27	.	few	TRBJ2-3	CASSWGRHTDTQYF	TGTGCCAGCAGCTGGGGGAGGCACACAGATACGCAGTATTTT
TRBV19	TRBD1	many	TRBJ1-3	CASIPAGGRSGNTIYF	TGTGCCAGTATTCCCGCAGGGGGCCGCTCTGGAAACACCATATATTTT
TRBV12-3/TRBV12-4	TRBD1	many	TRBJ1-1	CASSLTGLNTEAFF	TGTGCCAGCAGTTTGACAGGGTTGAACACTGAAGCTTTCTTT
TRBV5-1	TRBD2	few	TRBJ2-1	CASSFTSGYPNEQFF	TGCGCCAGCAGCTTTACTAGCGGGTACCCCAATGAGCAGTTCTTC
TRBV5-1	.	.	TRBJ1-1	CASSWGGDGSEAFF	TGCGCCAGCAGCTGGGGAGGGGATGGTTCTGAAGCTTTCTTT
TRBV13	.	many	TRBJ2-1	CASSFTGNRQFF	TGTGCCAGCAGCTTTACAGGGAATAGGCAGTTCTTC
TRBV15	.	many	TRBJ1-1	CATRDMNTEAFF	TGTGCCACCAGAGACATGAACACTGAAGCTTTCTTT
TRBV7-2	TRBD1	many	TRBJ2-7	CASSTGTVIYEQYF	TGTGCCAGCAGCACCGGGACAGTAATCTACGAGCAGTACTTC
TRBV11-2	TRBD1	many	TRBJ1-3	CASSSLRGQGTGNTIYF	TGTGCCAGCAGCTCCCTTAGGGGACAGGGTACTGGAAACACCATATATTTT
TRBV29-1	TRBD1	few	TRBJ1-2	CSVEGDSNYGYTF	TGCAGCGTTGAAGGGGACAGCAACTATGGCTACACCTTC
TRBV11-3	.	few	TRBJ1-2	CASSLAAGPYGYTF	TGTGCCAGCAGCTTAGCTGCGGGGCCCTATGGCTACACCTTC
TRBV7-3	.	many	TRBJ2-2	CASSSGFTGELFF	TGTGCCAGCAGCTCCGGGTTCACCGGGGAGCTGTTTTTT
TRBV20-1	.	many	TRBJ2-1	CSARDLDHYNEQFF	TGCAGTGCTCGGGATCTTGACCATTACAATGAGCAGTTCTTC
TRBV6-1	.	.	TRBJ1-1	CASRNSPGHENTEAFF	TGTGCCAGCAGAAACAGTCCGGGACACGAGAACACTGAAGCTTTCTTT
TRBV6-6	TRBD1	few	TRBJ2-2	CASSYYPGQMNTGELFF	TGTGCCAGCAGTTACTATCCGGGACAGATGAACACCGGGGAGCTGTTTTTT
TRBV14	.	few	TRBJ2-1	CASSYTSSNEQFF	TGTGCCAGCAGTTACACTAGTTCTAATGAGCAGTTCTTC